A single sample is the source of the 12 T cell receptor beta chains below, sequenced in a study of T cells in Graves' hyperthyroidism and ophthalmopathy. RNA transcripts served as the template for amplifying TCR beta CDR3 regions. TCR CDR3 regions were first amplified by RT-PCR with HTBI primers. MiXCR, run by TCRdb on the multiplex PCR reads, gives a single entry per CDR3 protein. The sample lists more than 500,000 distinct CDR3 sequences, 12% to 15% occurring once. The specimen was blood. The receptors shown here come from a woman in her thirties or forties with Graves' hyperthyroidism.

For this clonotype: A single base separates this from a much larger clone, so it may be a read error. The chain uses TRBV11-2 and TRBJ2-1, with TRBD1 identical over 8 bases. The CDR3 extends over 17 amino acids. Germline V lookup: CDR1 SGHAT, CDR2 FQNNGV. CDR3 nucleotide sequence: TGTGTCAGCAGCTTAGACGCAAGGACAGGGTCGATCCATGAGCAGTTCTTC. Protein product: CVSSLDARTGSIHEQFF.

The chain carries TRBV5-1 and TRBJ2-3, with D perhaps being TRBD1 or TRBD2 (6 bases each). Trimming stripped 0 bases from V and 1 base from J, with 12 bases between. The germline gives CDR1 SGHRS, CDR2 YFSETQ. CDR3 length: 16 amino acids. The CDR3 here is CASSLVGGLRTDTQYF. CDR3 nucleotides: TGCGCCAGCAGCTTGGTAGGGGGACTCCGCACAGATACGCAGTATTTT.

V and J are TRBV20-1 and TRBJ2-5, with 9 bases lining up with TRBD2. The CDR3 is 16 amino acids. CDR1 is DFQATT, CDR2 SNEGSKA, per germline (reference sequence). The V and J ends lost 2 bases and 5 bases, in that order; junction bases with no gene match: 12. CDR3 region: CSARPHPVAGEETQYF. DNA of the CDR3: TGCAGTGCTAGACCTCACCCCGTAGCGGGAGAGGAGACCCAGTACTTC.

Worth noting for this clonotype: The conserved phenylalanine or tryptophan is not found at the CDR3 terminus, so this likely reflects a read error. The chain employs TRBV18 and TRBJ2-3, with D possibly TRBD1 on 6 matching bases. The CDR3 runs to 16 residues. The V gene's germline CDR1 is KGHSH and CDR2 LQKENI. The CDR3 loop is CAGSPPGTPSTDTQYI. The CDR3 DNA reads TGTGCCGGCTCACCTCCCGGGACACCCAGCACAGATACGCAGTATATT.

This clonotype showed up just a few times. The chain recombines TRBV6-1 with TRBJ1-4, with 11 bases fitting TRBD1. J lost 8 bases, V lost 6 bases, and 8 bases had no gene match. The V gene's germline CDR1 is MNHNS and CDR2 SASEGT. The CDR3 covers 15 residues. CDR3 residues: CASRPSGQGDEKLFF. The CDR3 region has the DNA TGTGCCAGCAGGCCTTCGGGACAGGGGGACGAAAAACTGTTTTTT.

The genes are TRBV4-1 and TRBJ2-7; D is perhaps TRBD2 (6 bases). Trimming cost V 1 base and J 7 bases, with 8 bases left between them. Germline-derived CDR1 and CDR2 are MGHRA and YSYEKL. The CDR3 has 12 amino acids. The CDR3 protein is CASSQGGLEQYF. Here the CDR3 DNA reads TGCGCCAGCAGCCAAGGCGGACTAGAGCAGTACTTC.

CDR3 region: CASSQTSDSYNEQFF. The CDR3 DNA is TGTGCCAGCAGCCAGACTAGCGACTCCTACAATGAGCAGTTCTTC. The rearrangement uses TRBV5-6 and TRBJ2-1; 8 bases map to TRBD2. Germline V gene lookup returns CDR1 SGHDT and CDR2 YYEEEE. The trim removed 4 bases at V and 0 bases at J, leaving 3 bases unmatched. This CDR3 is 15 amino acids long.

Ten or more counts support this clonotype. The rearrangement links TRBV4-1 to TRBJ2-4, with TRBD1 matching over 12 bases. Trimming at V came to 0 bases and at J to 6 bases, leaving 9 bases not matched to a gene. CDR3 length: 18 residues. Germline-derived CDR1 and CDR2 are MGHRA and YSYEKL. The CDR3 is CASSQEAGTGGPTNIQYF. The CDR3 bases are TGCGCCAGCAGCCAAGAGGCCGGGACAGGGGGCCCGACAAACATTCAGTACTTC.

This clonotype was observed a handful of times. The V gene is TRBV6-1, the J gene TRBJ1-4; D is undetermined. This CDR3 contains 14 residues. Per germline, CDR1 MNHNS and CDR2 SASEGT. Trimming left V 6 bases short and J 0 bases short, with 8 bases between. CDR3 sequence (DNA): TGTGCCAGCAGGCAAAGGACAACTAATGAAAAACTGTTTTTT. Amino acid sequence: CASRQRTTNEKLFF.

This clonotype appeared many times. The V call is TRBV30, the J call TRBJ1-1, with TRBD1 matching 9 bases. The CDR3 sequence is 15 residues long. After removal of 4 bases from V and 1 base from J, the junction contained 7 bases not matched to a gene. Germline CDR1 is GTSNPN and CDR2 is SVGIG (reference sequence). Written as DNA, the CDR3 is TGTGCCTGGAAAAGGACAGGGGCCAAGAACACTGAAGCTTTCTTT. It is translated as CAWKRTGAKNTEAFF.

This clonotype was detected a few times. The chain combines TRBV30 with TRBJ2-7; tentative D call: TRBD1 (5 bases). V lost 5 bases and J lost 4, with 15 bases in between. This CDR3 has 13 amino acids. Germline CDR1 GTSNPN, CDR2 SVGIG (reference sequence). In DNA form, the CDR3 reads TGTGCCTGGGGACACGCCGGACCGTACGAGCAGTACTTC. It codes for CAWGHAGPYEQYF.

This clonotype was counted many times. The chain combines TRBV28 with TRBJ2-7, with D tentatively TRBD2 (5 bases). The CDR3 has 10 amino acids. The germline V gene has CDR1 MDHEN and CDR2 SYDVKM. Trimming stripped 8 bases from V and 7 bases from J, with 9 bases between. The CDR3 spells CASGEGEQYF. DNA for the CDR3: TGTGCCAGCGGTGAGGGAGAGCAGTACTTC.